The 30 T cell receptor beta chains in this list originate from one sample, sequenced in a study of blood T cell repertoires in COVID-19. TCRdb's table, derived via immunoSEQ multiplex PCR, lists solely in-frame clones and lacks some. The sample lists more than 250,000 clones; 92% were seen once. The specimen was PBMCs or T cells enriched from blood (not recorded which). These receptors were obtained from a woman aged 25-40 years who had recovered from COVID-19.

V and J are TRBV7-9 and TRBJ2-5; the match to TRBD1 covers 8 bases. V gave up 2 bases and J gave up 4 bases; unmatched junction bases: 3. The CDR3 length is 14 residues. Germline CDR1 is SEHNR and CDR2 is FQNEAQ (reference sequence). The CDR3 is CASSLYGQGETQYF. CDR3 DNA sequence: TGTGCCAGCAGCTTATACGGACAGGGAGAGACCCAGTACTTC.

The V and J genes are TRBV27 and TRBJ2-4, with 9 bases matching TRBD2. The trim removed 6 bases at V and 0 bases at J, leaving 3 bases unmatched. Germline CDR1 reads MNHEY; CDR2 reads SMNVEV (reference sequence). This CDR3 spans 15 amino acids. CDR3 DNA sequence: TGTGCCAGCAGGGGACTAGCAGTAGCCAAAAACATTCAGTACTTC. It is translated as CASRGLAVAKNIQYF.

The chain couples TRBV4-1 to TRBJ2-5; D is possibly TRBD2 (6 bases). Trimming removed 0 bases at V and 5 bases at J, with 13 bases between. Germline CDR1 MGHRA, CDR2 YSYEKL. The CDR3 spans 15 residues. The CDR3 DNA reads as TGCGCCAGCAGCCAAGATCCCGGGAGCCTGGAGACCCAGTACTTC. This sequence encodes CASSQDPGSLETQYF.

In its sample, this clone was seen a few times. The J gene is TRBJ2-2, the V gene TRBV6-5; 8 bases map to TRBD2. The germline CDR1 and CDR2 sequences are MNHEY and SVGAGI. The V segment lost 5 bases and the J segment 6 bases; nucleotides outside the gene matches: 8. The CDR3 totals 15 residues. The CDR3 nucleotides are TGTGCCAGCAGTCCGGGACTAGTGGGTCCCGGGGAGCTGTTTTTT. Its protein product is CASSPGLVGPGELFF.

The V call is TRBV1, the J call TRBJ2-1; TRBD2, the table's D call, lacks a check against the DNA. TRBV1 is a pseudogene segment. This CDR3 comprises 23 residues. The CDR3 DNA reads TGCACCAGCAGCCAAGGCCCCCCGGGGCTAGCGGGAGGGAAAGGGGGCTCCTACAATGAGCAGTTCTTC. Residues: CTSSQGPPGLAGGKGGSYNEQFF.

The chain carries TRBV18 and TRBJ2-5, with TRBD1 matching 7 bases. CDR1 is KGHSH, CDR2 LQKENI, per germline. Germline trimming cut 2 bases from V and 3 bases from J; bases unmatched to any gene: 9. This CDR3 region has 16 residues. CDR3 residues: CASSPREWTGEETQYF. Here the CDR3 DNA reads TGTGCCAGCTCACCAAGGGAGTGGACAGGAGAAGAGACCCAGTACTTC.

This chain uses TRBV2 with TRBJ1-1; D is unresolved. This CDR3 comprises 13 residues. Germline CDR1 is SNHLY and CDR2 is FYNNEI. V lost 4 bases to trimming and J lost 6 bases, with 12 bases between them. The CDR3: CASSAGGIAEAFF. CDR3 sequence (DNA): TGTGCCAGCAGTGCAGGAGGGATCGCTGAAGCTTTCTTT. The full variable domain, completed using reference TRBV2 and TRBJ1-1, is EPEVTQTPSHQVTQMGQEVILRCVPISNHLYFYWYRQILGQKVEFLVSFYNNEISEKSEIFDDQFSVERPDGSNFTLKIRSTKLEDSAMYFCASSAGGIAEAFFGQGTRLTVV.

The chain employs TRBV9 and TRBJ2-5; D is perhaps TRBD1 (5 bases). From germline, CDR1 is SGDLS and CDR2 YYNGEE. This CDR3 has 16 residues. The ends were cut back, 4 bases at V and 0 bases at J, with 16 bases in the middle. The CDR3 DNA reads TGTGCCAGCAGCTTATTGGCGGACAAGTACCAAGAGACCCAGTACTTC. Residues: CASSLLADKYQETQYF. The variable domain in full, with the rest retrieved from reference TRBV9 and TRBJ2-5, is DSGVTQTPKHLITATGQRVTLRCSPRSGDLSVYWYQQSLDQGLQFLIQYYNGEERAKGNILERFSAQQFPDLHSELNLSSLELGDSALYFCASSLLADKYQETQYFGPGTRLLVL.

The chain couples TRBV7-2 to TRBJ1-2, with TRBD1 identical over 7 bases. The V segment lost 0 bases and the J segment 4 bases; nucleotides outside the gene matches: 8. Germline CDR1 reads SGHTA; CDR2 reads FQGNSA. The CDR3 runs to 16 residues. The CDR3 bases are TGTGCCAGCAGCTTAGCGTCAGGGGGATTGGGCTATGGCTACACCTTC. It specifies CASSLASGGLGYGYTF.

V and J are TRBV27 and TRBJ2-3; D possibly corresponds to TRBD2 (5 bases). The germline V gene encodes CDR1 MNHEY and CDR2 SMNVEV (reference sequence). The CDR3 spans 14 residues. Trimming removed 7 bases at V and 3 bases at J, with 14 bases between. CDR3 DNA sequence: TGTGCCAGCACTTCTGGGGAGTGGACAGATACGCAGTATTTT. Translated, it gives CASTSGEWTDTQYF.

This chain joins TRBV4-3 and TRBJ2-5; TRBD2 matches 13 bases. Germline V gene sequence: CDR1 LGHNA, CDR2 YSLEER. The CDR3 length is 17 residues. Trimming took 1 base from V and 1 from J; bases not matched to a gene: 3. The CDR3 sequence is CASSQAWTSGSQETQYF. As DNA, the CDR3 is TGCGCCAGCAGCCAAGCATGGACTAGCGGGAGCCAAGAGACCCAGTACTTC.

The gene calls are TRBV7-9 and TRBJ2-5, with 7 bases lining up with TRBD2. The CDR3 runs to 15 residues. V lost 1 base and J lost 1; bases outside the gene matches: 3. The germline CDR1 and CDR2 sequences are SEHNR and FQNEAQ (reference sequence). This chain's CDR3 is CASSLVQRGQETQYF. CDR3 bases: TGTGCCAGCAGCTTAGTCCAGCGGGGCCAAGAGACCCAGTACTTC.

The chain couples TRBV9 to TRBJ2-7; possibly TRBD2 for D (6 bases). The V end lost 2 bases, the J end lost 4 bases, and 13 bases lay between the germline ends. The CDR3 consists of 14 residues. Germline V gene data show CDR1 as SGDLS and CDR2 as YYNGEE. The CDR3: CASSVGPAGYEQYF. In DNA, the CDR3 is TGTGCCAGCAGCGTTGGACCGGCGGGATACGAGCAGTACTTC.

This rearrangement joins TRBV7-2 to TRBJ2-3, with TRBD2 as a possible D gene (6 bases). The V gene lost 2 bases and the J gene lost 2 bases, with 14 bases spanning the gap. Germline CDR1 and CDR2: SGHTA and FQGNSA. This CDR3 is built from 16 residues. The CDR3 region has the DNA TGTGCCAGCAGCTTATCGTTGACGGGGGTCACAGATACGCAGTATTTT. Translated, it gives CASSLSLTGVTDTQYF.

The chain carries TRBV3-1 (or the pseudogene TRBV3-2) and TRBJ1-1, with 8 positions matching TRBD1. The J segment lost 5 bases and the V segment lost 1 base, leaving 3 bases of the junction unmatched. Germline lookup yields CDR1 LGHDT and CDR2 YNNKEL (reference sequence). The CDR3 is 14 residues long. CDR3 nucleotide sequence: TGTGCCAGCAGCCAAGGTCAGGGGGCAACTGAAGCTTTCTTT. Translated: CASSQGQGATEAFF.

The V call is TRBV2, the J call TRBJ2-7, with 8 bases identical to TRBD1. Germline lookup yields CDR1 SNHLY and CDR2 FYNNEI. J lost 11 bases, V lost 7 bases, and 13 bases had no gene match. CDR3 length equals 13 residues. The CDR3 DNA reads as TGTGCCAGCACTGGTATCAGGGGGCGCGACGAGTACTTC. Its protein product is CASTGIRGRDEYF.

This CDR3 is CASSLGHPNQPQHF. CDR3 in DNA: TGTGCCAGCAGTTTGGGGCACCCCAATCAGCCCCAGCATTTT. The chain recombines TRBV27 with TRBJ1-5; tentatively, D is TRBD1 (5 bases). CDR3 length equals 14 residues. V was trimmed by 3 bases and J by 3 bases, leaving 9 bases between them. Germline CDR1 MNHEY, CDR2 SMNVEV (reference sequence).

The chain has TRBV6-2 or TRBV6-3 and TRBJ1-1; D might be TRBD1 (6 bases). V was clipped by 0 bases and J by 8 bases, with 19 bases between them. This CDR3 contains 16 residues. Germline CDR1 is MNHEY and CDR2 is SVGEGT. The CDR3 sequence is CASSYSSSTGTLEAFF. The CDR3 DNA reads as TGTGCCAGCAGTTACTCGTCGTCGACAGGTACTCTAGAAGCTTTCTTT.

This chain uses TRBV19 with TRBJ2-2; TRBD1 is a possible D gene (6 bases). The CDR3 runs to 16 residues. In germline, CDR1 is LNHDA, CDR2 SQIVND (reference sequence). The V gene lost 6 bases and the J gene lost 6 bases, with 20 bases spanning the gap. CDR3 coding DNA: TGTGCCAGTAGCAATCCCGGTGGCAGGGGTGCCGGGGAGCTGTTTTTT. It translates to CASSNPGGRGAGELFF.

The V and J genes are TRBV4-3 and TRBJ1-6; D is perhaps TRBD1 (6 bases). CDR3 length equals 15 residues. Germline assignment: CDR1 LGHNA and CDR2 YSLEER. Trimming removed 3 bases from V and 7 bases from J, with 13 bases in between. CDR3 coding DNA: TGCGCCAGCAGCCAGACGACAGGCCTGAATTCACCCCTCCACTTT. Translation gives CASSQTTGLNSPLHF.

The rearrangement uses TRBV6-5 and TRBJ2-5; possible D gene TRBD1, 5 bases. Trimming shortened V by 3 bases and J by 1 base, and 9 bases separated the two germline ends. The CDR3 has 14 amino acids. CDR1 and CDR2 (germline): MNHEY, SVGAGI. The CDR3 bases are TGTGCCAGCAGTTATTCCGACAGCCAAGAGACCCAGTACTTC. It yields the protein CASSYSDSQETQYF.

This clone was picked up a small number of times. CDR3 bases: TGTGCCAGCAGTTCCCTATCGTGGACAGGGGCTAATGAAAAACTGTTTTTT. Amino acids: CASSSLSWTGANEKLFF. V and J are TRBV28 and TRBJ1-4; 9 nucleotides agree with TRBD1. Losses at the gene ends were 4 bases for V and 3 bases for J; bases not matched to a gene: 9. Germline CDR1 reads MDHEN; CDR2 reads SYDVKM. The CDR3 totals 17 residues.

This sequence joins TRBV28 and TRBJ1-5; D possibly corresponds to TRBD1 (6 bases). With 7 bases removed from V and 3 bases from J, the gap between germline ends came to 13 bases. The germline CDR1 and CDR2 sequences are MDHEN and SYDVKM. The CDR3 has 14 residues. Written as DNA, the CDR3 is TGTGCCAGCAAACGCGGACAGTCCAATCAGCCCCAGCATTTT. Translated, it gives CASKRGQSNQPQHF.

This rearrangement joins TRBV11-2 to TRBJ2-5, with D uncertain. CDR1 SGHAT and CDR2 FQNNGV come from the germline V gene. The CDR3 sequence is 13 residues long. Trimming pared 5 bases from V and 2 bases from J, leaving 9 bases between. The chain's CDR3 is CASSRGRQETQYF. CDR3 nucleotides: TGTGCCAGCAGCAGAGGTCGTCAAGAGACCCAGTACTTC.

A single count supports this clone. The J gene is TRBJ2-7, the V gene TRBV11-2; D possibly corresponds to TRBD1 (6 bases). Germline V gene data show CDR1 as SGHAT and CDR2 as FQNNGV. Between the trimmed V and J ends, which lost 4 bases and 2 bases, there was a span of 12 bases. The CDR3 length is 14 residues. CDR3 DNA: TGTGCCAGCAGCTCCTCACAGGGTACCTACGAGCAGTACTTC. As protein: CASSSSQGTYEQYF.

The rearrangement joins TRBV9 to TRBJ2-3; 16 positions match TRBD2. V gave up 4 bases and J gave up 4 bases; unmatched junction bases: 12. Per the germline V gene, CDR1 is SGDLS and CDR2 is YYNGEE. This CDR3 is 19 amino acids long. This CDR3 is CASSFGTSGGAFLSDTQYF. CDR3 DNA sequence: TGTGCCAGCAGCTTTGGGACTAGCGGGGGGGCGTTTTTATCAGATACGCAGTATTTT.

As to this clone: The sample has other DNA sequences that encode this CDR3 too. The genes are TRBV6-4 and TRBJ1-2; TRBD1 matches at 7 bases. The CDR3 covers 14 residues. Germline-derived CDR1 and CDR2 are MRHNA and SNTAGT. V was pared by 6 bases and J by 0 bases, with 4 bases of the junction left unmatched. DNA for the CDR3: TGTGCCAGCAGCCGGGACAGCACTAACTATGGCTACACCTTC. The encoded protein is CASSRDSTNYGYTF.

The chain is built from TRBV2 and TRBJ2-7; possible D gene TRBD1, 6 bases. The CDR3 runs to 14 residues. Trimming pared 4 bases from V and 4 bases from J, leaving 14 bases between. Germline CDR1 and CDR2: SNHLY and FYNNEI. CDR3 region: CASSGQARKYEQYF. Written as DNA, the CDR3 is TGTGCCAGCAGTGGACAGGCCCGCAAATACGAGCAGTACTTC.

This rearrangement joins TRBV12-3 or TRBV12-4 to TRBJ1-5; no clear D. V shed 7 bases and J shed 4 bases, with 11 bases lying between them. This CDR3 has 13 residues. Here the CDR3 reads CASTSRLNQPQHF. Written as DNA, the CDR3 is TGTGCCAGCACCTCCCGTCTAAATCAGCCCCAGCATTTT.

The J gene is TRBJ1-5, the V gene TRBV9; 8 positions agree with TRBD1. The CDR3 loop spans 16 amino acids. Germline CDR1 is SGDLS and CDR2 is YYNGEE. Trimming at V came to 6 bases and at J to 7 bases, leaving 15 bases not matched to a gene. As DNA, the CDR3 is TGTGCCAGCATCCCCGAGGGCCGCTCAGGGGGCCAGCCCCAGCATTTT. Encoded protein: CASIPEGRSGGQPQHF.